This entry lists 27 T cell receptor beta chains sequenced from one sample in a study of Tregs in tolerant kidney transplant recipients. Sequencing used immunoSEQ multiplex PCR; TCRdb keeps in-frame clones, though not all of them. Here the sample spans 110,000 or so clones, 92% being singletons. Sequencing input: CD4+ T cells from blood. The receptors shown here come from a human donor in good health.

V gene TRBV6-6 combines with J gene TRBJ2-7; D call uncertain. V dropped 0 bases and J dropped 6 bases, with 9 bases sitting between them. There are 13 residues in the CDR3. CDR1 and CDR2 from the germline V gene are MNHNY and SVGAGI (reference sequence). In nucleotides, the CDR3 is TGTGCCAGCAGTTACTCGATCGGTTTCGAGCAGTACTTC. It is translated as CASSYSIGFEQYF.

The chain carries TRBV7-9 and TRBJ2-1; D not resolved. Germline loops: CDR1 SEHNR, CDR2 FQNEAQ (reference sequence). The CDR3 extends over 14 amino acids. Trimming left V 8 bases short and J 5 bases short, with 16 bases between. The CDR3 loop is CASPYPPLDNEQFF. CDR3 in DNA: TGTGCCAGCCCCTACCCCCCGCTAGACAATGAGCAGTTCTTC. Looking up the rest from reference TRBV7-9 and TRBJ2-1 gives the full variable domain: DTGVSQNPRHKITKRGQNVTFRCDPISEHNRLYWYRQTLGQGPEFLTYFQNEAQLEKSRLLSDRFSAERPKGSFSTLEIQRTEQGDSAMYLCASPYPPLDNEQFFGPGTRLTVL.

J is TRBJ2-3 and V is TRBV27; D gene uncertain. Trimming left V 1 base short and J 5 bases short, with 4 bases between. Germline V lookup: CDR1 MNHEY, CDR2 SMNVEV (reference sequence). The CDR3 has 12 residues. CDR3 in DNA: TGTGCCAGCAGTTTATGGGGAGATACGCAGTATTTT. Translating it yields CASSLWGDTQYF.

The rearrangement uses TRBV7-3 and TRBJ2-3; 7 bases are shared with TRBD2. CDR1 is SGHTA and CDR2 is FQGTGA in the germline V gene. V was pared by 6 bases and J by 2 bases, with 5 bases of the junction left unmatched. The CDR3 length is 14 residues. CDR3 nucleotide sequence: TGTGCCAGCAGGGAAGCGGGGATCACAGATACGCAGTATTTT. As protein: CASREAGITDTQYF.

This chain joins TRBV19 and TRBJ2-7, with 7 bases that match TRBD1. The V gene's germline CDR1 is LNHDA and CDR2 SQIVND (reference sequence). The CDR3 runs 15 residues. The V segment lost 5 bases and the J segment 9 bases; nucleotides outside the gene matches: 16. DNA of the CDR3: TGTGCCAGTAGTTCTTCGGGACAGATAATTACGAGGCAGTACTTC. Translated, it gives CASSSSGQIITRQYF.

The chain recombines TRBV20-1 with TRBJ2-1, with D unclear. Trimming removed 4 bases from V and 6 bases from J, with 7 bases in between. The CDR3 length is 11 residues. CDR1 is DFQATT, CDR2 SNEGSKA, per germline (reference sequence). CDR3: CSATPSNEQFF. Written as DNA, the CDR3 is TGCAGTGCTACCCCCAGCAATGAGCAGTTCTTC.

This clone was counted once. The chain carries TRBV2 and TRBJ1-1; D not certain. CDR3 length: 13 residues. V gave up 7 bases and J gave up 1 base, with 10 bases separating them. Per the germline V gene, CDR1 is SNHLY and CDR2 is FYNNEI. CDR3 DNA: TGTGCCAGCATTCAGTTTGGGAACACTGAAGCTTTCTTT. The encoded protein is CASIQFGNTEAFF. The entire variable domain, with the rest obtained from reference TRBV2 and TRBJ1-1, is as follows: EPEVTQTPSHQVTQMGQEVILRCVPISNHLYFYWYRQILGQKVEFLVSFYNNEISEKSEIFDDQFSVERPDGSNFTLKIRSTKLEDSAMYFCASIQFGNTEAFFGQGTRLTVV.

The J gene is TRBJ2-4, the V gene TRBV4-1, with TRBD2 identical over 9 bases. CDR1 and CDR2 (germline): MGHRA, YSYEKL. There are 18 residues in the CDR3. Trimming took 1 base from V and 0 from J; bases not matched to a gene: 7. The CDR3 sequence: CASSQGGAGGLAKNIQYF. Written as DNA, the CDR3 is TGCGCCAGCAGCCAAGGAGGAGCGGGGGGTCTAGCCAAAAACATTCAGTACTTC.

The CDR3 coding sequence is TGTGCCAGCAGCCCCCTGGGACAGGGGAGGCTAGTAGACTATGGCTACACCTTC. Translated: CASSPLGQGRLVDYGYTF. The chain carries TRBV5-4 and TRBJ1-2; 10 bases are shared with TRBD1. The CDR3 has 18 residues. Trimming removed 4 bases from V and 3 bases from J; junction bases left unmatched: 15. The germline CDR1 and CDR2 sequences are SGHNT and YYREEE (reference sequence). The full variable domain, in which reference TRBV5-4 and TRBJ1-2 provide the parts outside the CDR3, is ETGVTQSPTHLIKTRGQQVTLRCSSQSGHNTVSWYQQALGQGPQFIFQYYREEENGRGNFPPRFSGLQFPNYSSELNVNALELDDSALYLCASSPLGQGRLVDYGYTFGSGTRLTVV.

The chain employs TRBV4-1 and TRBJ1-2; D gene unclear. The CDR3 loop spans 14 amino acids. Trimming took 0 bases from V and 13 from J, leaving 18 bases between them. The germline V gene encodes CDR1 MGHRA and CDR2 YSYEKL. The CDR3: CASSQDRIGGVGTF. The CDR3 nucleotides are TGCGCCAGCAGCCAAGATAGAATTGGCGGGGTGGGCACCTTC.

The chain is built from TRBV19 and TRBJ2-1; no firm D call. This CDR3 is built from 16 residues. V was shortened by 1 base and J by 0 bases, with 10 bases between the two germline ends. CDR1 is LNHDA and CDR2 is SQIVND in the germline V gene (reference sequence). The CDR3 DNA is TGTGCCAGTAGTATAGTGGTACAAAGCTCCTACAATGAGCAGTTCTTC. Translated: CASSIVVQSSYNEQFF.

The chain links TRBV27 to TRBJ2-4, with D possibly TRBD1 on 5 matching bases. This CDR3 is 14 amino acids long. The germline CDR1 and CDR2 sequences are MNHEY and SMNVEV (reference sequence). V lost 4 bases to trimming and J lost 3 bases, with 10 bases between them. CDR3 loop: CASSYGQGKNIQYF. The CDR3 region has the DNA TGTGCCAGCAGTTATGGGCAGGGCAAAAACATTCAGTACTTC.

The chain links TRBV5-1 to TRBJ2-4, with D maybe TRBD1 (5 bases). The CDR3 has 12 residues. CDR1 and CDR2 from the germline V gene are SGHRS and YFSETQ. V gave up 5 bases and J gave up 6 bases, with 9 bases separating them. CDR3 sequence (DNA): TGCGCCAGCAGTACCGACAGAAACATTCAGTACTTC. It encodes CASSTDRNIQYF.

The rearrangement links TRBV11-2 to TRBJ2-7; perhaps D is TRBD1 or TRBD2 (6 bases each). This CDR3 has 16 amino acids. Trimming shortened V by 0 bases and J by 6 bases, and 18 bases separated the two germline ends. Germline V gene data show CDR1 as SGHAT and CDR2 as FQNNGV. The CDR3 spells CASSLELTRGRSEQYF. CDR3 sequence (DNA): TGTGCCAGCAGCTTAGAACTTACTAGGGGGAGGAGCGAGCAGTACTTC.

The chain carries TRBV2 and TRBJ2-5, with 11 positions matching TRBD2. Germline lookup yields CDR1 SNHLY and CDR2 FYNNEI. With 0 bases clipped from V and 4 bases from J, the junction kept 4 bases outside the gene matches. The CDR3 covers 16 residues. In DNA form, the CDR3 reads TGTGCCAGCAGTGAAGCTAGCGGGAGGGCCGTAGAGACCCAGTACTTC. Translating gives CASSEASGRAVETQYF.

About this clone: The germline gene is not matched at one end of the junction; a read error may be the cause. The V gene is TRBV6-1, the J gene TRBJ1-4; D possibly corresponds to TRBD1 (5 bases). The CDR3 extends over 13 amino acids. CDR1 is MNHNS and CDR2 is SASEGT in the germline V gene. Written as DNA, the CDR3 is TGTGCCAGCAACCCTGGGACTAGTGAAAAACTGTTTTTT. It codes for CASNPGTSEKLFF.

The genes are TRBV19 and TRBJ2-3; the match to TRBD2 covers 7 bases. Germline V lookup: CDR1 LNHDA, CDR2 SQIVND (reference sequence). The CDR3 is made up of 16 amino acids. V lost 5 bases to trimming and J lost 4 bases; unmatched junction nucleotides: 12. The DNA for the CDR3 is TGTGCCAGTAGTCCCCGACTAGCCGGTATCGCAGATACGCAGTATTTT. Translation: CASSPRLAGIADTQYF.

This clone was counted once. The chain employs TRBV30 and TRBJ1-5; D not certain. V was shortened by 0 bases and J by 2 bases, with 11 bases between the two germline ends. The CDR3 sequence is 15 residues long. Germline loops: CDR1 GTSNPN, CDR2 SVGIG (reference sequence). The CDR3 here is CAWSVEVSGNQPQHF. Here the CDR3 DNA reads TGTGCCTGGAGTGTTGAGGTATCGGGCAATCAGCCCCAGCATTTT. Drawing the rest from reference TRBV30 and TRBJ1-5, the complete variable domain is SQTIHQWPATLVQPVGSPLSLECTVEGTSNPNLYWYRQAAGRGLQLLFYSVGIGQISSEVPQNLSASRPQDRQFILSSKKLLLSDSGFYLCAWSVEVSGNQPQHFGDGTRLSIL.

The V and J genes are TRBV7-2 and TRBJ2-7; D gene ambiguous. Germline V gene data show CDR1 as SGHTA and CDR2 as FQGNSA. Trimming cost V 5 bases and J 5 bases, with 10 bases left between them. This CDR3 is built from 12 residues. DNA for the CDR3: TGTGCCAGCAGCCTCGGATTAAACGAGCAGTACTTC. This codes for CASSLGLNEQYF.

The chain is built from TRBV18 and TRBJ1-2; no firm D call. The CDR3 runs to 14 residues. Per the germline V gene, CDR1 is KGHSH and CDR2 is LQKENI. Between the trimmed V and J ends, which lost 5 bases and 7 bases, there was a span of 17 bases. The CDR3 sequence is CASSSIEGEGGYTF. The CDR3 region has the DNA TGTGCCAGCTCATCCATCGAGGGCGAAGGTGGCTACACCTTC.

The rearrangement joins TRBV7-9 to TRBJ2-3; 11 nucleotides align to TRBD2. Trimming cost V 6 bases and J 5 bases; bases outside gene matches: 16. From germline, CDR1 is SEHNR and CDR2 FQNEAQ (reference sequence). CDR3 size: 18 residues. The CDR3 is CASRPSSGRLTEEDTQYF. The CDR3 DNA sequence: TGTGCCAGCAGGCCTTCTAGCGGGAGGTTAACAGAGGAAGATACGCAGTATTTT. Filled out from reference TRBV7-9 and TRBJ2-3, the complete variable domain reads DTGVSQNPRHKITKRGQNVTFRCDPISEHNRLYWYRQTLGQGPEFLTYFQNEAQLEKSRLLSDRFSAERPKGSFSTLEIQRTEQGDSAMYLCASRPSSGRLTEEDTQYFGPGTRLTVL.

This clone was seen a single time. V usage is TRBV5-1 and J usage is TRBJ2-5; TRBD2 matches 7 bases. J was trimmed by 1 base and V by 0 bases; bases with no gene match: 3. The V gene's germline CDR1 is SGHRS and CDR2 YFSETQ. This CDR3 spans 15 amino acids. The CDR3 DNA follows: TGCGCCAGCAGCTTGGGTGGGAGGGCCCAAGAGACCCAGTACTTC. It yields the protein CASSLGGRAQETQYF.

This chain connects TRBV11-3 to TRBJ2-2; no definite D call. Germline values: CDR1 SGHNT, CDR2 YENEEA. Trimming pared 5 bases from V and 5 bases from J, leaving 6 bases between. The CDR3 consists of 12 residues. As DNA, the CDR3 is TGTGCCAGCAGCCGCCCGACCGGGGAGCTGTTTTTT. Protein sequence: CASSRPTGELFF.

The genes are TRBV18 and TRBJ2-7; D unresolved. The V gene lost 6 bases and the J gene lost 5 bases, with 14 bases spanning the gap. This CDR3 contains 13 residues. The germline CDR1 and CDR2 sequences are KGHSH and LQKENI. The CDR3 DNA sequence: TGTGCCAGCTCCCGGGCCAAGGACCACGAGCAGTACTTC. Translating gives CASSRAKDHEQYF.

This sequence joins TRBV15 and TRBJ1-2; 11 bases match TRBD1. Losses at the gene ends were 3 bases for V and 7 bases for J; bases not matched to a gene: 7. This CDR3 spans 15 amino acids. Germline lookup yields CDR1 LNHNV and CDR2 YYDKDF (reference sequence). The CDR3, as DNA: TGTGCCACCAGCAGTCGGACAGGGGGCGGGGGTGGCTACACCTTC. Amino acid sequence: CATSSRTGGGGGYTF.

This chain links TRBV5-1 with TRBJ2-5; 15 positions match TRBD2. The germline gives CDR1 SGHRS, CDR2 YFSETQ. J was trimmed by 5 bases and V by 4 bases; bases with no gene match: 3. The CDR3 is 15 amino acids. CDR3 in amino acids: CASSPGTSGGETQYF. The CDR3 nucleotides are TGCGCCAGCAGCCCTGGGACTAGCGGGGGGGAGACCCAGTACTTC.

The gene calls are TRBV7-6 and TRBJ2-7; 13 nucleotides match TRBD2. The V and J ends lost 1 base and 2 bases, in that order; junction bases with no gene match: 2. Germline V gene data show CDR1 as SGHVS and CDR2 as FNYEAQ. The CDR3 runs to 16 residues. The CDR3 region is CASSLGTSGGTYEQYF. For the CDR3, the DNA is TGTGCCAGCAGCTTAGGGACTAGCGGGGGCACCTACGAGCAGTACTTC.